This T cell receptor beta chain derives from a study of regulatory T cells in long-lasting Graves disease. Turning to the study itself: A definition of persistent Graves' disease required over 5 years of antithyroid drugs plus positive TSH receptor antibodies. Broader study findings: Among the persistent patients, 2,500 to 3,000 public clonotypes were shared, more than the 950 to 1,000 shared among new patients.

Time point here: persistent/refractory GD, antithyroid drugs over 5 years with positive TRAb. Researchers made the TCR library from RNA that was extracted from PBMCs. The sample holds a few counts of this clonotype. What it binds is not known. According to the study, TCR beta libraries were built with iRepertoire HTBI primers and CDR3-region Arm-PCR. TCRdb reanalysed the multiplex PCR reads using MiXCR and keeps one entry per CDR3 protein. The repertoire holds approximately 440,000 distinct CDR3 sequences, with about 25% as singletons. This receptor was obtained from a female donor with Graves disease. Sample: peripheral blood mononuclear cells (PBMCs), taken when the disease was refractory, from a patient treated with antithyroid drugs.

DNA of the CDR3: TGTGCCAGCAGCCCCTATGACAATGAAGCTTTCTTT. Translated, it gives CASSPYDNEAFF. The chain joins TRBV7-9 to TRBJ1-1; D unclear. This CDR3 contains 12 residues. CDR1 is SEHNR, CDR2 FQNEAQ, per germline (reference sequence). The V gene lost 5 bases and the J gene lost 7 bases, with 11 bases spanning the gap.